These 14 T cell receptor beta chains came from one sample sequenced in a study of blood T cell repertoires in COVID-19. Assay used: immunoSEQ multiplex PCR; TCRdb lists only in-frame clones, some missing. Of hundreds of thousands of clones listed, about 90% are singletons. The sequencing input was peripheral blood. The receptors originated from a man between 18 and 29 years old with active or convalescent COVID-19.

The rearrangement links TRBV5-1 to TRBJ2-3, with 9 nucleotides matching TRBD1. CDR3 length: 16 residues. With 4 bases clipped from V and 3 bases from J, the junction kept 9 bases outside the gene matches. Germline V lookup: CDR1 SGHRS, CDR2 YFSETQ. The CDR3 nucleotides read TGCGCCAGCAGCCCTCAGGACAGGGGATTTACAGATACGCAGTATTTT. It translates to CASSPQDRGFTDTQYF.

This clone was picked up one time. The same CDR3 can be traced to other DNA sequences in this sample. The CDR3 nucleotides read TGTGCCAGCTCACCTAGGAGGGAGACCCAGTACTTC. This sequence encodes CASSPRRETQYF. The chain joins TRBV18 to TRBJ2-5; TRBD2 is a possible D gene (5 bases). Trimming took off 3 bases at V and 5 bases at J, with 7 bases between the two ends. The CDR3 spans 12 residues. CDR1 KGHSH and CDR2 LQKENI come from the germline V gene.

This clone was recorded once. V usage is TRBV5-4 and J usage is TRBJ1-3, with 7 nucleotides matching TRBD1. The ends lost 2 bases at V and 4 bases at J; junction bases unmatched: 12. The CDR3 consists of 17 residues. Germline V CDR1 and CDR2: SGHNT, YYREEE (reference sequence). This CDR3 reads CASSLGAGQQFGNTIYF. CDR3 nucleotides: TGTGCCAGCAGCTTAGGTGCGGGACAGCAATTCGGAAACACCATATATTTT. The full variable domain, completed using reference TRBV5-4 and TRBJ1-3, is ETGVTQSPTHLIKTRGQQVTLRCSSQSGHNTVSWYQQALGQGPQFIFQYYREEENGRGNFPPRFSGLQFPNYSSELNVNALELDDSALYLCASSLGAGQQFGNTIYFGEGSWLTVV.

The CDR3 coding sequence is TGTGCCAGCAGCGAGACAGGGAGGTCTGCAAAACTGTTTTTT. It specifies CASSETGRSAKLFF. The rearrangement joins TRBV9 to TRBJ1-4; 7 positions agree with TRBD1. Germline loops: CDR1 SGDLS, CDR2 YYNGEE. The CDR3 extends over 14 amino acids. J lost 10 bases, V lost 3 bases, and 9 bases had no gene match.

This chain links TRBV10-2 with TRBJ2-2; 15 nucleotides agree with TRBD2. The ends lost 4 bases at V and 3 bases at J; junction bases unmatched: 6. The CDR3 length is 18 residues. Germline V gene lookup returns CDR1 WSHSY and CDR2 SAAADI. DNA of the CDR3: TGCGCCAGCAGTGGGGGACTAGCGGGAGGAAATCACACCGGGGAGCTGTTTTTT. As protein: CASSGGLAGGNHTGELFF.

CDR3 in amino acids: CASSLTGGGYTF. In DNA form, the CDR3 reads TGTGCCAGCAGCCTAACAGGGGGCGGCTACACCTTC. This chain uses TRBV6-2 or TRBV6-3 with TRBJ1-2; 9 bases agree with TRBD1. In germline, CDR1 is MNHEY, CDR2 SVGEGT. After removal of 6 bases from V and 8 bases from J, the junction contained 4 bases not matched to a gene. The CDR3 loop spans 12 amino acids.

Here the CDR3 reads CASSSGTSGPQETQYF. In DNA form, the CDR3 reads TGCGCCAGCAGCTCCGGGACTAGCGGCCCCCAGGAGACCCAGTACTTC. The chain combines TRBV5-1 with TRBJ2-5, with 11 bases aligning to TRBD2. Germline V gene data show CDR1 as SGHRS and CDR2 as YFSETQ. This CDR3 spans 16 amino acids. After removal of 3 bases from V and 5 bases from J, the junction contained 9 bases not matched to a gene.

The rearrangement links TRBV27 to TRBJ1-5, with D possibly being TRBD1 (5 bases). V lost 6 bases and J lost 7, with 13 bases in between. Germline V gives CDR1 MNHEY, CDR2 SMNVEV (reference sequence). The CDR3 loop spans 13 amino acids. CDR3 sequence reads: CASSLGRGQPQHF. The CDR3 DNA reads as TGTGCCAGCAGCTTGGGGCGGGGGCAGCCCCAGCATTTT.

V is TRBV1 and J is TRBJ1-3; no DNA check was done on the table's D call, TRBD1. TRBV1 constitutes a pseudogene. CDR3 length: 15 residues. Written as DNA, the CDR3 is TGCACCAGCAGCCGACTCCGGGACAGGGGGAAAAGTTCTCATTTT. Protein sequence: CTSSRLRDRGKSSHF.

CDR3 bases: TGTGCCAGCAGAGGCGGGGACGAGCAGTACTTC. This sequence encodes CASRGGDEQYF. V is TRBV2 and J is TRBJ2-7, with D tentatively TRBD2 (6 bases). The V and J ends lost 6 bases and 5 bases respectively, with 8 bases between them. The CDR3 is made up of 11 amino acids. Germline V CDR1 and CDR2: SNHLY, FYNNEI.

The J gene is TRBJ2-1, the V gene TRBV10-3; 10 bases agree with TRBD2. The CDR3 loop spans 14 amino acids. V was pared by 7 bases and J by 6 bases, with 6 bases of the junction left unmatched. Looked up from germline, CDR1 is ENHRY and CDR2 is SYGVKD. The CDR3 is CAIMLASGSNEQFF. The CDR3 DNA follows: TGTGCCATCATGCTAGCTAGCGGGAGCAATGAGCAGTTCTTC.

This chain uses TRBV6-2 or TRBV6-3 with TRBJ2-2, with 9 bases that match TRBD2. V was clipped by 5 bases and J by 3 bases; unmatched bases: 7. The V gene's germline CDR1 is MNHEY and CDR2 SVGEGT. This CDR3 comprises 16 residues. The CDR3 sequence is CASSDRIAGDTGELFF. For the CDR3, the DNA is TGTGCCAGCAGTGATCGGATAGCGGGGGACACCGGGGAGCTGTTTTTT.

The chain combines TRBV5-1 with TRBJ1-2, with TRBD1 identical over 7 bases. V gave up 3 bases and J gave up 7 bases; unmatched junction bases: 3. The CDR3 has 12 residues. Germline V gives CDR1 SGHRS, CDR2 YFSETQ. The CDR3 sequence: CASSSDRVGYTF. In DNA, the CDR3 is TGCGCCAGCAGCTCCGACAGGGTTGGCTACACCTTC. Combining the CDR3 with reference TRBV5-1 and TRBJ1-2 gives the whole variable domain KAGVTQTPRYLIKTRGQQVTLSCSPISGHRSVSWYQQTPGQGLQFLFEYFSETQRNKGNFPGRFSGRQFSNSRSEMNVSTLELGDSALYLCASSSDRVGYTFGSGTRLTVV.

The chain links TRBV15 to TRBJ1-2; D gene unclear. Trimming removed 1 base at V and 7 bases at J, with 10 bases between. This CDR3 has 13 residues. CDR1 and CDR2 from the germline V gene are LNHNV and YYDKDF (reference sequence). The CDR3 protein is CATSRGEGSGYTF. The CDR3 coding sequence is TGTGCCACCAGCAGAGGGGAGGGCTCTGGCTACACCTTC.